A selection of T cell receptor beta chains follows, all from one sample in a study of blood T cell repertoires in COVID-19. Assay used: immunoSEQ multiplex PCR; TCRdb lists only in-frame clones, some missing. The table has over 100,000 clones, nearly 70% seen once. The specimen was peripheral blood. These receptors were collected from a woman in her 70s with acute or convalescent COVID-19. The CDR3 runs from the conserved cysteine through the conserved F or W.

j_call: TRBJ2-5; v_call: TRBV9; cdr3_aa: CASSAAPSGGAPETQYF
j_call: TRBJ1-5; v_call: TRBV6-6; cdr3_aa: CASSIRQDNQPQHF
j_call: TRBJ2-1; v_call: TRBV4-2; cdr3_aa: CASSQGSGRERYNEQFF
j_call: TRBJ1-2; v_call: TRBV6-5; cdr3_aa: CASRQQGKNGYTF
j_call: TRBJ2-7; v_call: TRBV10-3; cdr3_aa: CAISATGPYEQYF
j_call: TRBJ1-6; v_call: TRBV9; cdr3_aa: CASSLGSGNLNSPLHF
j_call: TRBJ2-1; v_call: TRBV30; cdr3_aa: CAWSTGLAGRSYNEQFF
j_call: TRBJ2-7; v_call: TRBV30; cdr3_aa: CAWTGGGRPFYEQYF
j_call: TRBJ2-1; v_call: TRBV4-2; cdr3_aa: CASSQDWGASGRAFYNEQFF
j_call: TRBJ2-1; v_call: TRBV19; cdr3_aa: CASSIHRGGTGEQFF
j_call: TRBJ2-3; v_call: TRBV28; cdr3_aa: CASRTVGITDTQYF
j_call: TRBJ2-7; v_call: TRBV10-3; cdr3_aa: CAISETGQDYEQYF
j_call: TRBJ2-6; v_call: TRBV2; cdr3_aa: CASSGTAGANVLTF
j_call: TRBJ2-1; v_call: TRBV11-3; cdr3_aa: CASSPSGGGYNEQFF
j_call: TRBJ2-2; v_call: TRBV7-2; cdr3_aa: CASSPRRSSGTGELFF
j_call: TRBJ1-5; v_call: TRBV19; cdr3_aa: CASNQGGVGSNQPQHF
j_call: TRBJ2-5; v_call: TRBV15; cdr3_aa: CATSRDRAGETQYF
j_call: TRBJ1-5; v_call: TRBV7-6; cdr3_aa: CASSLGGRVPQPQHF
j_call: TRBJ2-7; v_call: TRBV5-6; cdr3_aa: CASSFRTSGRAREQYF
j_call: TRBJ1-1; v_call: TRBV14; cdr3_aa: CASSQDRWGVGTEAFF
j_call: TRBJ1-5; v_call: TRBV3-1/TRBV3-2; cdr3_aa: CASSYSDRAIQPQHF
j_call: TRBJ1-1; v_call: TRBV6-4; cdr3_aa: CASSERPGQGNTEAFF
j_call: TRBJ2-2; v_call: TRBV4-3; cdr3_aa: CASSQDWVTSGGTGELFF
j_call: TRBJ1-5; v_call: TRBV6-1; cdr3_aa: CASSEIGTQSNSNQPQHF
j_call: TRBJ2-7; v_call: TRBV12-3/TRBV12-4; cdr3_aa: CASSPDLWEQYF
j_call: TRBJ1-4; v_call: TRBV19; cdr3_aa: CASSIGGTRDKLFF
j_call: TRBJ2-7; v_call: TRBV2; cdr3_aa: CASSRGEQYF
j_call: TRBJ2-5; v_call: TRBV19; cdr3_aa: CASSKRLAEGKETQYF